Listed here are 17 T cell receptor beta chains from one sample, sequenced in a study of regulatory T cells in long-lasting Graves disease. Arm-PCR of CDR3 regions and iRepertoire HTBI primers were the basis on which TCR beta libraries were built. One entry per CDR3 protein, called by TCRdb with MiXCR from the multiplex PCR reads. The table records 240,000 or so distinct CDR3 sequences, 20% of them present only once. The time point was: newly diagnosed GD, antithyroid drugs for less than 3 months. PBMC-derived RNA was used for the TCR library. This sample comprised peripheral blood mononuclear cells (PBMCs), obtained at new diagnosis, from a patient treated with antithyroid drugs. The receptors were sampled from a female donor with Graves disease.

This chain joins TRBV20-1 and TRBJ2-1; unclear D gene. Trimming left V 1 base short and J 7 bases short, with 11 bases between. The CDR3 is 13 residues long. Looked up from germline, CDR1 is DFQATT and CDR2 is SNEGSKA (reference sequence). Written as DNA, the CDR3 is TGCAGTGCTAGAGTAGAGGCCCCGAATGAGCAGTTCTTC. This encodes CSARVEAPNEQFF.

This clonotype occurred many times. This chain connects TRBV12-3 or TRBV12-4 to TRBJ2-7; maybe TRBD1 (6 bases). V was cut by 4 bases and J by 6 bases, with 10 bases left in between. CDR3 length equals 12 residues. The CDR3 sequence: CASSYRVGEQYF. CDR3 coding DNA: TGTGCCAGCAGTTACAGGGTTGGCGAGCAGTACTTC.

In its sample, this clonotype was seen many times. The chain carries TRBV5-1 and TRBJ1-3, with D possibly being TRBD1 (5 bases). Germline CDR1 SGHRS, CDR2 YFSETQ. Trimming cost V 0 bases and J 2 bases, with 15 bases left between them. The CDR3 is 17 residues long. CDR3 sequence reads: CASSLEPAVGAGNTIYF. The CDR3, as DNA: TGCGCCAGCAGCTTGGAACCCGCCGTGGGGGCTGGAAACACCATATATTTT.

Details on this clonotype: A single base separates this from a much larger clone, so it may be a read error. The rearrangement joins TRBV9 to TRBJ2-3, with D perhaps assigned TRBD1 or TRBD2 (5 bases each). The V gene's germline CDR1 is SGDLS and CDR2 YYNGEE. V lost 0 bases and J lost 8, with 16 bases in between. This CDR3 has 15 residues. The CDR3 region is CASSVGSRGSGTQYF. The CDR3 DNA reads as TGTGCCAGCAGCGTAGGATCGAGGGGTTCAGGTACGCAGTATTTT.

This sequence joins TRBV11-2 and TRBJ2-7; D is possibly TRBD1 (5 bases). CDR1 is SGHAT and CDR2 is FQNNGV in the germline V gene. Trimming took 2 bases from V and 1 from J, leaving 12 bases between them. The CDR3 loop spans 15 amino acids. The CDR3 is CASSLSGPNSYEQYF. CDR3 DNA sequence: TGTGCCAGCAGCTTATCAGGGCCAAATTCCTACGAGCAGTACTTC.

This clonotype has a count of ten or more. This sequence joins TRBV19 and TRBJ1-1, with a weak D call TRBD1 (5 bases). V lost 0 bases and J lost 4, with 12 bases in between. There are 15 residues in the CDR3. Germline V CDR1 and CDR2: LNHDA, SQIVND (reference sequence). The CDR3 is CASSIDRKGATEAFF. CDR3 sequence (DNA): TGTGCCAGTAGTATAGATCGGAAAGGGGCCACTGAAGCTTTCTTT.

This clonotype was recorded at least ten times. V usage is TRBV29-1 and J usage is TRBJ1-6; a possible D gene is TRBD1 (5 bases). Germline V gene lookup returns CDR1 SQVTM and CDR2 ANQGSEA. This CDR3 has 14 amino acids. Trimming shortened V by 5 bases and J by 7 bases, and 15 bases separated the two germline ends. CDR3 amino acids: CSVQVGRVNSPLHF. The CDR3 coding sequence is TGCAGCGTTCAAGTGGGACGGGTAAATTCACCCCTCCACTTT.

This clonotype was counted only a few times. The chain combines TRBV4-3 with TRBJ1-1, with unresolved D. Germline-derived CDR1 and CDR2 are LGHNA and YSLEER. This CDR3 contains 14 residues. With 10 bases removed from V and 3 bases from J, the gap between germline ends came to 18 bases. Here the CDR3 reads CATTDSTVDTEAFF. The CDR3, as DNA: TGCGCCACCACGGACTCCACTGTAGACACTGAAGCTTTCTTT.

Comment on this clonotype: This likely reflects a read error, since a far larger clone is one base away. Given the absence of the conserved phenylalanine or tryptophan at the CDR3 end, a read error is likely. The chain combines TRBV20-1 with TRBJ2-1; D perhaps matches TRBD2 (7 bases). The J call may be incorrect, as the DNA end agrees better with TRBJ2-5. CDR3 length: 15 amino acids. CDR1 is DFQATT, CDR2 SNEGSKA, per germline (reference sequence). The CDR3 DNA reads as TGCAGTGCCATGGGGGCGGGGGCGAACCAAGAGACCCAGTACCTC. Translation gives CSAMGAGANQETQYL.

This clonotype was seen repeatedly, ten times or more. This chain joins TRBV7-3 and TRBJ2-6; D gene uncertain. V lost 5 bases, J lost 1 base, and 6 bases lay in between. The CDR3 is made up of 14 amino acids. Germline assignment: CDR1 SGHTA and CDR2 FQGTGA. The CDR3 reads CASSDRSGANVLTF. The CDR3 nucleotides read TGTGCCAGCAGCGATCGATCTGGGGCCAACGTCCTGACTTTC.

This clonotype was seen a single time. This may be a read error: a much more frequent sequence differs by one nucleotide. The chain uses TRBV6-1 and TRBJ1-1, with D perhaps TRBD1 (6 bases). In germline, CDR1 is MNHNS, CDR2 SASEGT. The ends were cut back, 6 bases at V and 7 bases at J, with 15 bases in the middle. This CDR3 is 13 amino acids long. This CDR3 is CASSQDDRFEAFF. CDR3 bases: TGTGCCAGCAGCCAGGACGACAGGTTTGAAGCTTTCTTT.

This clonotype has just a few counts. This rearrangement joins TRBV19 to TRBJ1-6, with D perhaps matching TRBD1 (6 bases). The germline CDR1 and CDR2 sequences are LNHDA and SQIVND (reference sequence). V dropped 7 bases and J dropped 14 bases, with 21 bases sitting between them. CDR3 size: 14 residues. The DNA of the CDR3 is TGTGCCAGTAATCGTAGGGACACCGGGATATCCCTCCACTTT. This codes for CASNRRDTGISLHF.

This clonotype was counted many times. The V gene is TRBV6-1, the J gene TRBJ1-2; 10 positions match TRBD1. The V gene end was trimmed by 6 bases and the J gene end by 3 bases; junction bases not matched to a gene: 4. The CDR3 is 14 amino acids. Germline-derived CDR1 and CDR2 are MNHNS and SASEGT. This CDR3 is CASRAGTGDYGYTF. In DNA, the CDR3 is TGTGCCAGCAGGGCCGGGACAGGGGACTATGGCTACACCTTC.

This clonotype was recorded many times. This rearrangement joins TRBV18 to TRBJ2-3, with D possibly matching TRBD1 (6 bases). Looked up from germline, CDR1 is KGHSH and CDR2 is LQKENI. V lost 5 bases and J lost 6, with 12 bases in between. This CDR3 spans 13 amino acids. The CDR3 region is CASSTTGMDTQYF. The CDR3 DNA is TGTGCCAGCTCAACTACAGGGATGGATACGCAGTATTTT.

There are many counts of this clonotype. The chain employs TRBV24-1 and TRBJ2-1; D might be TRBD1 (7 bases). Per the germline V gene, CDR1 is KGHDR and CDR2 is SFDVKD. The CDR3 extends over 16 amino acids. V lost 3 bases, J lost 6 bases, and 17 bases lay in between. CDR3 sequence (DNA): TGTGCCACCAGTGATGGGAGGCAGGGGGATTTCAATGAGCAGTTCTTC. As protein: CATSDGRQGDFNEQFF.

This clonotype was detected many times. J is TRBJ1-1 and V is TRBV2, with D hard to call. Germline loops: CDR1 SNHLY, CDR2 FYNNEI. V was trimmed by 6 bases and J by 1 base, leaving 6 bases between them. The CDR3 consists of 12 residues. DNA of the CDR3: TGTGCCAGCAGAAAACCGAACACTGAAGCTTTCTTT. It translates to CASRKPNTEAFF.

The rearrangement joins TRBV6-1 to TRBJ1-2, with a weak D call TRBD1 (5 bases). Trimming stripped 8 bases from V and 2 bases from J, with 15 bases between. The germline V gene has CDR1 MNHNS and CDR2 SASEGT. The CDR3 totals 14 residues. CDR3 nucleotides: TGTGCCAGCCGAACCGACAGCATGAACTATGGCTACACCTTC. Its protein is CASRTDSMNYGYTF.